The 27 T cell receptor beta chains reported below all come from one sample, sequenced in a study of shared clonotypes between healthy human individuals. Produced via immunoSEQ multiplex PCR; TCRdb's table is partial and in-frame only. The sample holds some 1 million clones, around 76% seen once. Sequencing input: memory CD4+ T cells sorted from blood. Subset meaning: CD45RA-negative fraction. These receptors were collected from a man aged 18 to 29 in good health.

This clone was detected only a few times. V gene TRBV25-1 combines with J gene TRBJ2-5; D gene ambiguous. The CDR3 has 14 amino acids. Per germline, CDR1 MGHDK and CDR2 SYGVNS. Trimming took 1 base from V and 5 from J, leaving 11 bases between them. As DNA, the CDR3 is TGTGCCAGCAGTGAATCAAATAGTCAGGAGACCCAGTACTTC. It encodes CASSESNSQETQYF.

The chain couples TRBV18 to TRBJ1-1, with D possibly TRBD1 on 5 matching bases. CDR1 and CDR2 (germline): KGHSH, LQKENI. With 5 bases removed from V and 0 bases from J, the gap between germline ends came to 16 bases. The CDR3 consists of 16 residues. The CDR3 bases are TGTGCCAGCTCAAAGGGGAATCACGATTTGAACACTGAAGCTTTCTTT. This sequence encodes CASSKGNHDLNTEAFF. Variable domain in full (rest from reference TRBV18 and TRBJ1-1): NAGVMQNPRHLVRRRGQEARLRCSPMKGHSHVYWYRQLPEEGLKFMVYLQKENIIDESGMPKERFSAEFPKEGPSILRIQQVVRGDSAAYFCASSKGNHDLNTEAFFGQGTRLTVV.

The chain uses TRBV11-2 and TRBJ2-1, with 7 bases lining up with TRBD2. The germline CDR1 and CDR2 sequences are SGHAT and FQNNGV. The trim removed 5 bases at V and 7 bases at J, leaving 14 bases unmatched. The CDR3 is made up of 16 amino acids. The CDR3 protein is CASSPPPGAGRNEQFF. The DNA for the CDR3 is TGTGCCAGCAGCCCACCACCTGGGGCCGGGAGGAATGAGCAGTTCTTC.

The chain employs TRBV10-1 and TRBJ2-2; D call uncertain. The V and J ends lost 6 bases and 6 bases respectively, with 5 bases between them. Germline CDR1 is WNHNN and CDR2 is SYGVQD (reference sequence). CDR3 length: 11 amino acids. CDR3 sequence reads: CASSGPGELFF. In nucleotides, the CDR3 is TGCGCCAGCAGCGGACCCGGGGAGCTGTTTTTT.

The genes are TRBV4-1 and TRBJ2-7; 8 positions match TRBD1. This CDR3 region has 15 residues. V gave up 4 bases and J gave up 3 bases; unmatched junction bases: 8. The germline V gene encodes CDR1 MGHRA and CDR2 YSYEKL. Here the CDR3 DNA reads TGCGCCAGCAGCCCAAGAGACAGGGGCAGCTACGAGCAGTACTTC. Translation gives CASSPRDRGSYEQYF.

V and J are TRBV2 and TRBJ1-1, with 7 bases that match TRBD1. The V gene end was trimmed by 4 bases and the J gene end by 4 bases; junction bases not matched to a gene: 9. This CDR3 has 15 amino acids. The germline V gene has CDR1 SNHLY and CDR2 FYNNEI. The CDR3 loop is CASSGVTGRGTEAFF. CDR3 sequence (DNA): TGTGCCAGCAGTGGGGTGACAGGGCGAGGCACTGAAGCTTTCTTT.

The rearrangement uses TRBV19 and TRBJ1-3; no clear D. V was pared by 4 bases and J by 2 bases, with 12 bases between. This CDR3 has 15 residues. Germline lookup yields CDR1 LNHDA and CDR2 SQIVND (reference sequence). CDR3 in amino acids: CASSTGLGTGNTIYF. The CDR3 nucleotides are TGTGCCAGTAGTACCGGCCTTGGGACTGGAAACACCATATATTTT. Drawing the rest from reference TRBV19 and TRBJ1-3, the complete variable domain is DGGITQSPKYLFRKEGQNVTLSCEQNLNHDAMYWYRQDPGQGLRLIYYSQIVNDFQKGDIAEGYSVSREKKESFPLTVTSAQKNPTAFYLCASSTGLGTGNTIYFGEGSWLTVV.

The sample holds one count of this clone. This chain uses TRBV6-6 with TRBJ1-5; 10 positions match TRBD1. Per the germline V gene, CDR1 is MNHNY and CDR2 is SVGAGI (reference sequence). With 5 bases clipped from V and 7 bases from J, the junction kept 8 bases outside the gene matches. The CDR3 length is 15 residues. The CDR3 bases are TGTGCCAGCAGTCCGGGACAGGGGTTTCTACAGCCCCAGCATTTT. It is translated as CASSPGQGFLQPQHF.

CDR3 sequence reads: CASSRTSVYNEQFF. Written as DNA, the CDR3 is TGTGCCAGCAGCCGGACTAGCGTTTACAATGAGCAGTTCTTC. The chain joins TRBV28 to TRBJ2-1; TRBD2 agrees at 9 bases. V was pared by 6 bases and J by 4 bases, with 4 bases of the junction left unmatched. Looked up from germline, CDR1 is MDHEN and CDR2 is SYDVKM. This CDR3 spans 14 amino acids.

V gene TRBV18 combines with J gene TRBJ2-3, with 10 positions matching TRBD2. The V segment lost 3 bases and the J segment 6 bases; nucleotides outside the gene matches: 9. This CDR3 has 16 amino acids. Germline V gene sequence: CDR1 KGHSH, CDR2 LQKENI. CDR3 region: CASSPLGSGGKDTQYF. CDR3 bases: TGTGCCAGCTCACCTCTCGGTAGCGGGGGGAAGGATACGCAGTATTTT.

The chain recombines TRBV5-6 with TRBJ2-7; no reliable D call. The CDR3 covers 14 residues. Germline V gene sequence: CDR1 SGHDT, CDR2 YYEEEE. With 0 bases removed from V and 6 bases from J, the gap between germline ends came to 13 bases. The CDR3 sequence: CASSLADRESEQYF. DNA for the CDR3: TGTGCCAGCAGCTTGGCCGATAGGGAATCCGAGCAGTACTTC.

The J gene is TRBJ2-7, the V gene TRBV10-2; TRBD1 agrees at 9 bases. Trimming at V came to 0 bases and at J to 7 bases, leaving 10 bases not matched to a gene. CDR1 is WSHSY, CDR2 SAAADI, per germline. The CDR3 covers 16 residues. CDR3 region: CASSESMGTGMYEQYF. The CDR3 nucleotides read TGCGCCAGCAGTGAGTCGATGGGGACAGGGATGTATGAGCAGTACTTC.

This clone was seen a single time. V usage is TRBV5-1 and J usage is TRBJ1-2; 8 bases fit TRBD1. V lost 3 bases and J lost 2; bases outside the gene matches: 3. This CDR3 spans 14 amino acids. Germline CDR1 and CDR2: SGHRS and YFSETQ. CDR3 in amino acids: CASSSTGDNYGYTF. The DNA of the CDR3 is TGCGCCAGCAGCTCGACAGGGGACAACTATGGCTACACCTTC.

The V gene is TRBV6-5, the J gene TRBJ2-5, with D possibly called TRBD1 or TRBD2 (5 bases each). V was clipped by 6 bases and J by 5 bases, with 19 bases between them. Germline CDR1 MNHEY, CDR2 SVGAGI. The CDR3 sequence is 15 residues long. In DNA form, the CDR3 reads TGTGCCAGCAGAAAGTCGGGACCTCCTGTGGAGACCCAGTACTTC. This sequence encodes CASRKSGPPVETQYF.

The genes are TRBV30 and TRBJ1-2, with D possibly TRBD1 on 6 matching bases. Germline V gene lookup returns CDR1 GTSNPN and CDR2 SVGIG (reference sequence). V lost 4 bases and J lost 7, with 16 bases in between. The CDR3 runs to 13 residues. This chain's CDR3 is CAWTGQRTSGYTF. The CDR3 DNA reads TGTGCCTGGACGGGACAAAGGACCTCTGGCTACACCTTC.

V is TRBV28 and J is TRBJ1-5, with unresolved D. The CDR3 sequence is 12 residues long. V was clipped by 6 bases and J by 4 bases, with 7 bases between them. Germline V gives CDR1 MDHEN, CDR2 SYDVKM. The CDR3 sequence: CASRDLNQPQHF. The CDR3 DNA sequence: TGTGCCAGCAGAGACCTAAATCAGCCCCAGCATTTT.

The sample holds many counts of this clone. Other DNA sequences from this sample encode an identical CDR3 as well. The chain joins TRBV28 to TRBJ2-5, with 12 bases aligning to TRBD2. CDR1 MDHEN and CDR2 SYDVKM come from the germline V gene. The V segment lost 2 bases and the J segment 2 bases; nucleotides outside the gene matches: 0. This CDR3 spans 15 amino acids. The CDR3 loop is CASSLTSGGQETQYF. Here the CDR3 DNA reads TGTGCCAGCAGTTTAACTAGCGGGGGGCAAGAGACCCAGTACTTC.

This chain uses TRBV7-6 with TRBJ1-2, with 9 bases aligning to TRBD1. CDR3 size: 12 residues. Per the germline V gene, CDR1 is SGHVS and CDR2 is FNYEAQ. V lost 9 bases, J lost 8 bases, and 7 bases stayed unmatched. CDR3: CASRGTGYGYTF. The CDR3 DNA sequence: TGTGCCAGTCGCGGGACAGGGTACGGCTACACCTTC.

The CDR3 sequence: CASTTVGTGAGYTF. DNA of the CDR3: TGTGCCAGCACCACCGTAGGGACAGGGGCCGGCTACACCTTC. The gene calls are TRBV28 and TRBJ1-2; 10 nucleotides match TRBD1. The germline gives CDR1 MDHEN, CDR2 SYDVKM. There are 14 residues in the CDR3. The V segment lost 7 bases and the J segment 8 bases; nucleotides outside the gene matches: 10.

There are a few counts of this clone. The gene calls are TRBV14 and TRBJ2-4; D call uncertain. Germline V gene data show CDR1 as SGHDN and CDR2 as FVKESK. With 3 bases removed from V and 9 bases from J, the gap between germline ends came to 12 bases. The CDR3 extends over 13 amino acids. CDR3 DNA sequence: TGTGCCAGCAGCCAGGGCGGAGTGGCCATTCAGTACTTC. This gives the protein CASSQGGVAIQYF.

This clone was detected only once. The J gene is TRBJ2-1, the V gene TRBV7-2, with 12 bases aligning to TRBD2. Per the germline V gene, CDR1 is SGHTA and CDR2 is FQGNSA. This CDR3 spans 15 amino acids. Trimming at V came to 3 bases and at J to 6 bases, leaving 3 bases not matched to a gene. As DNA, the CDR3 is TGTGCCAGCAGCTTCCTAGCGGGAGGGCTCAATGAGCAGTTCTTC. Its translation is CASSFLAGGLNEQFF. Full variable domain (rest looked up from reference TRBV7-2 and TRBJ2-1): GAGVSQSPSNKVTEKGKDVELRCDPISGHTALYWYRQSLGQGLEFLIYFQGNSAPDKSGLPSDRFSAERTGGSVSTLTIQRTQQEDSAVYLCASSFLAGGLNEQFFGPGTRLTVL.

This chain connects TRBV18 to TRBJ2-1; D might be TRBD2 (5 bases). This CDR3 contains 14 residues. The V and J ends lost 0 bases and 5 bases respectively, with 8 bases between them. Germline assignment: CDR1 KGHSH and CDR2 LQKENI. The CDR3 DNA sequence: TGTGCCAGCTCACCACCCGCACTAGACAATGAGCAGTTCTTC. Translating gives CASSPPALDNEQFF.

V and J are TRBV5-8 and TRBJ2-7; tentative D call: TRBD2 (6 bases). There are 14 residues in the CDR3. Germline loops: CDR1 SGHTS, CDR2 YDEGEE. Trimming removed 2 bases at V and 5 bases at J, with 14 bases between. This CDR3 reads CASSFRGRSDEQYF. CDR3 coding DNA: TGTGCCAGCAGCTTTCGGGGGAGAAGCGACGAGCAGTACTTC.

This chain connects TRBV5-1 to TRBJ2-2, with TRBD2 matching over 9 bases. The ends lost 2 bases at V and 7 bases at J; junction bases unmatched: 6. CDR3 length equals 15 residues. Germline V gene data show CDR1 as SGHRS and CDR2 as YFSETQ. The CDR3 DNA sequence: TGCGCCAGCAGCTTCCTAGCGGGGTTAGTCGGGGAGCTGTTTTTT. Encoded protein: CASSFLAGLVGELFF.

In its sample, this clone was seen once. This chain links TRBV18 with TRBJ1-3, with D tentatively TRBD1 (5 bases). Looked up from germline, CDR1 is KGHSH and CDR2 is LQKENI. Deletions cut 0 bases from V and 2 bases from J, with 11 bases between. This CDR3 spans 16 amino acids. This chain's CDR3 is CASSPPGGTAGNTIYF. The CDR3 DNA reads TGTGCCAGCTCACCACCGGGGGGAACGGCTGGAAACACCATATATTTT.

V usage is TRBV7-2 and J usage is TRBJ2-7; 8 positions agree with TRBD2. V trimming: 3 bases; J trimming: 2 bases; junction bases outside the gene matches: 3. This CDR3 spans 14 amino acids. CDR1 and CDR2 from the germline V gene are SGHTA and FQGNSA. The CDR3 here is CASSFTAGAYEQYF. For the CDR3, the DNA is TGTGCCAGCAGCTTTACAGCGGGAGCCTACGAGCAGTACTTC.

The CDR3 region is CASSLGVGELFF. CDR3 nucleotide sequence: TGCGCCAGCAGTTTAGGTGTCGGGGAGCTGTTTTTT. The chain employs TRBV4-3 and TRBJ2-2; no firm D call. Germline assignment: CDR1 LGHNA and CDR2 YSLEER. The CDR3 is made up of 12 amino acids. The germline V and J ends were trimmed by 6 bases and 7 bases, with 9 bases remaining between them.